This entry lists 31 T cell receptor beta chains sequenced from one sample in a study of PD-1 blockade in mismatch repair-deficient tumors. The data were produced by immunoSEQ multiplex PCR, yet TCRdb's version contains in-frame clones alone and is incomplete. The repertoire holds approximately 110,000 clones, with roughly 80% as singletons. The material was peripheral blood, obtained about 60 weeks after starting pembrolizumab. These TCRs come from an adult with mismatch repair-deficient cancer.

The rearrangement links TRBV7-6 to TRBJ1-1; no reliable D call. The CDR3 loop spans 13 amino acids. Germline V gene lookup returns CDR1 SGHVS and CDR2 FNYEAQ. Trimming shortened V by 4 bases and J by 1 base, and 7 bases separated the two germline ends. The CDR3 loop is CASSSRENTEAFF. The CDR3 bases are TGTGCCAGCAGCTCCCGGGAGAACACTGAAGCTTTCTTT. Filled out from reference TRBV7-6 and TRBJ1-1, the complete variable domain reads GAGVSQSPRYKVTKRGQDVALRCDPISGHVSLYWYRQALGQGPEFLTYFNYEAQQDKSGLPNDRFSAERPEGSISTLTIQRTEQRDSAMYRCASSSRENTEAFFGQGTRLTVV.

V is TRBV9 and J is TRBJ1-5; 8 bases are a match to TRBD1. V gave up 3 bases and J gave up 2 bases; unmatched junction bases: 7. Germline V gene sequence: CDR1 SGDLS, CDR2 YYNGEE. This CDR3 contains 16 residues. In DNA, the CDR3 is TGTGCCAGCAGCGCAGGGGGGGGACAGGGCAATCAGCCCCAGCATTTT. Translating gives CASSAGGGQGNQPQHF.

On this clone: One end of the junction fails to match germline, which may point to a read error. The rearrangement links TRBV6-6 to TRBJ2-7, with D unresolved. The CDR3 covers 14 residues. Germline V gives CDR1 MNHNY, CDR2 SVGAGI (reference sequence). CDR3 bases: TGTGCCATCAGTGACCCTAAAGACTCCTACGAGCAGTACTTC. This encodes CAISDPKDSYEQYF.

A word on this clone: The junction differs from germline at one of its ends, possibly a read error. The genes are TRBV2 and TRBJ2-3; 7 bases match TRBD2. Germline loops: CDR1 SNHLY, CDR2 FYNNEI. The CDR3 runs to 14 residues. The CDR3 bases are TGTGCCAGCAGTAAAGCGGGGAGCACAGATACGCAGTATTTT. Translating gives CASSKAGSTDTQYF. The whole variable domain, filled in from reference TRBV2 and TRBJ2-3, reads EPEVTQTPSHQVTQMGQEVILRCVPISNHLYFYWYRQILGQKVEFLVSFYNNEISEKSEIFDDQFSVERPDGSNFTLKIRSTKLEDSAMYFCASSKAGSTDTQYFGPGTRLTVL.

The chain recombines TRBV2 with TRBJ2-5; 7 bases agree with TRBD2. Germline loops: CDR1 SNHLY, CDR2 FYNNEI. The CDR3 loop spans 13 amino acids. The V and J ends lost 7 bases and 5 bases, in that order; junction bases with no gene match: 7. The CDR3 sequence: CASTTSVPETQYF. In DNA, the CDR3 is TGTGCCAGCACTACTAGCGTCCCCGAGACCCAGTACTTC. The full variable domain, its missing parts supplied by reference TRBV2 and TRBJ2-5, is EPEVTQTPSHQVTQMGQEVILRCVPISNHLYFYWYRQILGQKVEFLVSFYNNEISEKSEIFDDQFSVERPDGSNFTLKIRSTKLEDSAMYFCASTTSVPETQYFGPGTRLLVL.

This clone was seen only once. V and J are TRBV11-2 and TRBJ1-3; D remains unclear. The CDR3 runs 15 residues. Per the germline V gene, CDR1 is SGHAT and CDR2 is FQNNGV. Trimming removed 0 bases at V and 4 bases at J, with 10 bases between. The CDR3 DNA reads TGTGCCAGCAGCTTAGAGGGCAGCGTGGGAAACACCATATATTTT. Its translation is CASSLEGSVGNTIYF. Filled out from reference TRBV11-2 and TRBJ1-3, the complete variable domain reads EAGVAQSPRYKIIEKRQSVAFWCNPISGHATLYWYQQILGQGPKLLIQFQNNGVVDDSQLPKDRFSAERLKGVDSTLKIQPAKLEDSAVYLCASSLEGSVGNTIYFGEGSWLTVV.

V usage is TRBV19 and J usage is TRBJ2-7, with a weak D call TRBD2 (6 bases). The V end was cut by 4 bases, the J end by 2 bases, with 15 bases between. The CDR3 runs to 15 residues. Germline V gene lookup returns CDR1 LNHDA and CDR2 SQIVND (reference sequence). The CDR3 sequence is CASSTSSATAYEQYF. CDR3 nucleotide sequence: TGTGCCAGTAGTACTTCTAGCGCCACTGCCTACGAGCAGTACTTC. Filled out from reference TRBV19 and TRBJ2-7, the complete variable domain reads DGGITQSPKYLFRKEGQNVTLSCEQNLNHDAMYWYRQDPGQGLRLIYYSQIVNDFQKGDIAEGYSVSREKKESFPLTVTSAQKNPTAFYLCASSTSSATAYEQYFGPGTRLTVT.

V usage is TRBV5-4 and J usage is TRBJ2-3; the D is unclear. The CDR3 is 13 amino acids. Germline V CDR1 and CDR2: SGHNT, YYREEE (reference sequence). Trimming pared 4 bases from V and 6 bases from J, leaving 12 bases between. CDR3 region: CASSQNAMDTQYF. The CDR3 DNA reads as TGTGCCAGCAGCCAAAATGCTATGGATACGCAGTATTTT.

The chain couples TRBV28 to TRBJ2-7; D perhaps matches TRBD1 (6 bases). The CDR3 is 13 residues long. Germline CDR1 and CDR2: MDHEN and SYDVKM. V was cut by 5 bases and J by 4 bases, with 12 bases left in between. The CDR3 spells CASSRLTGYEQYF. The CDR3 coding sequence is TGTGCCAGCAGTCGATTGACAGGTTACGAGCAGTACTTC.

This chain connects TRBV19 to TRBJ1-1, with D hard to call. There are 14 residues in the CDR3. CDR1 LNHDA and CDR2 SQIVND come from the germline V gene (reference sequence). V was cut by 0 bases and J by 0 bases, with 5 bases left in between. As DNA, the CDR3 is TGTGCCAGTAGTATAGACCCATTGAACACTGAAGCTTTCTTT. Protein product: CASSIDPLNTEAFF.

The chain employs TRBV7-2 and TRBJ2-3; weak D call: TRBD2 (5 bases). Per the germline V gene, CDR1 is SGHTA and CDR2 is FQGNSA. Trimming left V 5 bases short and J 5 bases short, with 23 bases between. This CDR3 has 17 amino acids. CDR3 loop: CASSPQVLGSEGDTQYF. The CDR3 nucleotides read TGTGCCAGCAGCCCCCAAGTACTCGGCAGCGAGGGAGATACGCAGTATTTT.

This clone was observed a few times. CDR3 nucleotides: TGCGCCAGCAGTCGGGACAAATGGGGGCCCACTACCGGGGAGCTGTTTTTT. Translated, it gives CASSRDKWGPTTGELFF. This chain uses TRBV5-1 with TRBJ2-2; tentatively, D is TRBD1 (6 bases). This CDR3 region has 17 residues. With 5 bases removed from V and 5 bases from J, the gap between germline ends came to 22 bases. Germline assignment: CDR1 SGHRS and CDR2 YFSETQ.

The genes are TRBV2 and TRBJ2-7; 8 positions match TRBD1. The CDR3 spans 14 residues. J lost 0 bases, V lost 8 bases, and 6 bases had no gene match. CDR1 is SNHLY, CDR2 FYNNEI, per germline. Written as DNA, the CDR3 is TGTGCCAGCGGAAGACAGGGGTCCTCCTACGAGCAGTACTTC. Its translation is CASGRQGSSYEQYF.

The V gene is TRBV5-1, the J gene TRBJ1-1, with 10 positions matching TRBD1. The V gene's germline CDR1 is SGHRS and CDR2 YFSETQ. The CDR3 totals 14 residues. V was clipped by 4 bases and J by 5 bases; unmatched bases: 5. CDR3 in DNA: TGCGCCAGCAGCAGCGACAGGGGGCGAACTGAAGCTTTCTTT. As protein: CASSSDRGRTEAFF.

As DNA, the CDR3 is TGCAGCGTTCAGGGGAAGGAGACCCAGTACTTC. This translates into CSVQGKETQYF. V gene TRBV29-1 combines with J gene TRBJ2-5; weak D call: TRBD1 (6 bases). Germline CDR1 SQVTM, CDR2 ANQGSEA. V lost 5 bases and J lost 5, with 9 bases in between. The CDR3 has 11 amino acids.

This sequence joins TRBV5-6 and TRBJ2-2; D gene unclear. This CDR3 comprises 12 residues. Trimming pared 5 bases from V and 3 bases from J, leaving 5 bases between. The germline V gene has CDR1 SGHDT and CDR2 YYEEEE. The CDR3 region is CASRVDTGELFF. CDR3 bases: TGTGCCAGCAGAGTCGACACCGGGGAGCTGTTTTTT.

This clone was detected only a few times. This chain connects TRBV5-4 to TRBJ1-4; D not certain. This CDR3 spans 13 amino acids. Trimming stripped 2 bases from V and 6 bases from J, with 8 bases between. Germline values: CDR1 SGHNT, CDR2 YYREEE (reference sequence). The CDR3 coding sequence is TGTGCCAGCAGCTTCCCAGGATATGAAAAACTGTTTTTT. Amino acids: CASSFPGYEKLFF.

V usage is TRBV9 and J usage is TRBJ2-3; D remains ambiguous. V lost 0 bases to trimming and J lost 3 bases, with 8 bases between them. This CDR3 contains 14 residues. In germline, CDR1 is SGDLS, CDR2 YYNGEE. This chain's CDR3 is CASSVDSGTDTQYF. The CDR3 region has the DNA TGTGCCAGCAGCGTAGACAGTGGTACAGATACGCAGTATTTT.

The chain is built from TRBV5-1 and TRBJ1-1; 8 bases line up with TRBD1. Germline assignment: CDR1 SGHRS and CDR2 YFSETQ. V lost 2 bases and J lost 1; bases outside the gene matches: 1. This CDR3 contains 14 residues. The CDR3 DNA reads as TGCGCCAGCAGCTTTGGACAGGGGAACACTGAAGCTTTCTTT. Translated, it gives CASSFGQGNTEAFF.

The V call is TRBV7-2, the J call TRBJ1-2; 7 bases fit TRBD1. This CDR3 comprises 14 residues. The junction had 7 bases not matched to a gene; V was cut back by 5 bases and J by 4 bases. Germline CDR1 and CDR2: SGHTA and FQGNSA. The CDR3 region has the DNA TGTGCCAGCAGCCCCGCAGGGGGGAGCTATGGCTACACCTTC. Encoded protein: CASSPAGGSYGYTF.

This clone was counted only a few times. The rearrangement links TRBV5-6 to TRBJ2-1; the D is unclear. V was shortened by 1 base and J by 4 bases, with 12 bases between the two germline ends. The germline V gene has CDR1 SGHDT and CDR2 YYEEEE. The CDR3 runs to 15 residues. The CDR3 region is CASSLTSSPYNEQFF. The CDR3 bases are TGTGCCAGCAGCTTGACGTCTTCACCTTACAATGAGCAGTTCTTC.

The chain couples TRBV6-6 to TRBJ1-1; D is perhaps TRBD1 (6 bases). V was trimmed by 2 bases and J by 8 bases, leaving 12 bases between them. The germline gives CDR1 MNHNY, CDR2 SVGAGI (reference sequence). The CDR3 runs 13 residues. DNA of the CDR3: TGTGCCAGCAGTTACGGGACACTTGAGGAAGCTTTCTTT. Its translation: CASSYGTLEEAFF.

In this sample, this clone turned up once. The chain carries TRBV28 and TRBJ2-7, with D perhaps matching TRBD1 (5 bases). V dropped 8 bases and J dropped 0 bases, with 17 bases sitting between them. The CDR3 is 15 amino acids. Per germline, CDR1 MDHEN and CDR2 SYDVKM. Written as DNA, the CDR3 is TGTGCCAGCCTCTCGGACAAGCCCCACTCCTACGAGCAGTACTTC. It translates to CASLSDKPHSYEQYF.

This clone has a handful of counts. The gene calls are TRBV9 and TRBJ2-2; no clear D gene. This CDR3 region has 16 residues. The V gene's germline CDR1 is SGDLS and CDR2 YYNGEE. Trimming pared 4 bases from V and 6 bases from J, leaving 19 bases between. CDR3 in DNA: TGTGCCAGCAGCCCCTTCCCGAGGTCCGCGGCCGGGGAGCTGTTTTTT. It specifies CASSPFPRSAAGELFF.

V gene TRBV7-9 combines with J gene TRBJ2-7, with 8 nucleotides matching TRBD1. The CDR3 consists of 14 residues. V gave up 5 bases and J gave up 2 bases; unmatched junction bases: 5. Germline V gene data show CDR1 as SEHNR and CDR2 as FQNEAQ (reference sequence). The CDR3 sequence: CASSRGTGTYEQYF. For the CDR3, the DNA is TGTGCCAGCAGCCGGGGGACAGGAACCTACGAGCAGTACTTC.

The chain employs TRBV30 and TRBJ2-1, with 13 bases that match TRBD2. This CDR3 spans 14 amino acids. The ends lost 0 bases at V and 16 bases at J; junction bases unmatched: 9. Germline-derived CDR1 and CDR2 are GTSNPN and SVGIG (reference sequence). CDR3 loop: CAWSVTSGRGREFF. The CDR3 nucleotides are TGTGCCTGGAGTGTAACTAGCGGGAGGGGTCGGGAATTCTTC.

J is TRBJ2-1 and V is TRBV7-9, with D unclear. With 1 base removed from V and 3 bases from J, the gap between germline ends came to 13 bases. CDR3 size: 16 residues. The germline CDR1 and CDR2 sequences are SEHNR and FQNEAQ (reference sequence). CDR3: CASSLGSRVVYNEQFF. CDR3 DNA: TGTGCCAGCAGCTTAGGGAGTAGGGTCGTCTACAATGAGCAGTTCTTC.

This chain joins TRBV10-3 and TRBJ1-5; D possibly corresponds to TRBD1 (5 bases). The V gene lost 4 bases and the J gene lost 3 bases, with 10 bases spanning the gap. The germline gives CDR1 ENHRY, CDR2 SYGVKD. CDR3 size: 14 residues. The CDR3 region is CAISGSGDNQPQHF. The DNA for the CDR3 is TGTGCCATCAGTGGATCGGGGGACAATCAGCCCCAGCATTTT.

The chain has TRBV7-9 and TRBJ2-7; 9 bases are shared with TRBD1. Looked up from germline, CDR1 is SEHNR and CDR2 is FQNEAQ (reference sequence). V dropped 5 bases and J dropped 0; count of bases not matched to a gene: 17. The CDR3 is 19 amino acids. The DNA of the CDR3 is TGTGCCAGCAGCCAATCACAGGGGGCCCCCGCCACTAACTCCTACGAGCAGTACTTC. The encoded protein is CASSQSQGAPATNSYEQYF.

This rearrangement joins TRBV29-1 to TRBJ2-3; D unresolved. From germline, CDR1 is SQVTM and CDR2 ANQGSEA. Trimming left V 4 bases short and J 2 bases short, with 10 bases between. The CDR3 runs 13 residues. CDR3 coding DNA: TGCAGCGTTGGAAGGGATGCCACAGATACGCAGTATTTT. This translates into CSVGRDATDTQYF.

The J gene is TRBJ2-7, the V gene TRBV29-1; D remains ambiguous. CDR3 length equals 13 residues. Per the germline V gene, CDR1 is SQVTM and CDR2 is ANQGSEA. The germline V and J ends were trimmed by 4 bases and 4 bases, with 14 bases remaining between them. CDR3 nucleotide sequence: TGCAGCGTTGTAAGTGACTCATCTTACGAGCAGTACTTC. Protein sequence: CSVVSDSSYEQYF.